These 2 T cell receptor beta chains were sequenced from one sample in a study of blood T cell repertoires in COVID-19. The method was immunoSEQ multiplex PCR; TCRdb's version includes in-frame clones alone and lacks a portion of them. This table has roughly 250,000 clones, 87% appearing once. The sequencing input was PBMCs or T cells enriched from blood (not recorded which). Receptors were obtained from a woman in her twenties or thirties with acute COVID-19.

This clone has a single count. The rearrangement links TRBV27 to TRBJ2-5; the match to TRBD1 covers 7 bases. This CDR3 comprises 13 residues. Germline lookup yields CDR1 MNHEY and CDR2 SMNVEV (reference sequence). Germline trimming cut 6 bases from V and 5 bases from J; bases unmatched to any gene: 6. The CDR3 protein is CASRGQPGETQYF. In DNA form, the CDR3 reads TGTGCCAGCAGGGGACAGCCGGGGGAGACCCAGTACTTC.

The V gene is TRBV15, the J gene TRBJ1-1; D is unresolved. Trimming took 3 bases from V and 6 from J, leaving 17 bases between them. Germline values: CDR1 LNHNV, CDR2 YYDKDF (reference sequence). CDR3 length: 15 residues. The CDR3 DNA reads as TGTGCCACCAGCAGCACGGGGAGGGAGATCGCTGAAGCTTTCTTT. Its translation: CATSSTGREIAEAFF.